Described below is a single TCR beta chain sequence and its context. No antigen is known for it. The data belong to a study of shared clonotypes between healthy human individuals. CD4+ cell separation produced CD45RA+ naive and CD45RA-negative memory subsets. Study-wide results and caveats: Memory subsets generally showed smaller estimated richness than naive subsets did.

Assay used: immunoSEQ multiplex PCR; TCRdb lists only in-frame clones, some missing. The data contain 740,000 or so clones, 73% of them singletons. The sample consisted of memory CD4+ T cells sorted from blood. Subset here: CD45RA-negative fraction. The source is a woman under 40 in good health.

CDR3 bases: TGTGCCAGCAGCCCGACAGGGAGTGGGGCCAACGTCCTGACTTTC. Protein sequence: CASSPTGSGANVLTF. The chain is built from TRBV7-9 and TRBJ2-6; 7 nucleotides agree with TRBD1. The CDR3 extends over 15 amino acids. V lost 5 bases, J lost 3 bases, and 4 bases stayed unmatched. Germline CDR1 and CDR2: SEHNR and FQNEAQ (reference sequence).